The 22 T cell receptor beta chains given below trace back to one sample, sequenced in a study of T cells after yellow fever vaccination. TCRdb analysed the 5' RACE reads with MiXCR anew, one entry per CDR3 protein. The sample lists 50,000 to 60,000 distinct CDR3 sequences, approximately 6% occurring once. Sequencing used PBMCs, either bulk or a sorted T-cell subset (CD4+, CD8+, memory, or dextramer-sorted; not recorded which), obtained on the day of the yellow fever booster vaccination. All receptors derive from a man aged 18-30 years who received the YFV17D yellow fever vaccine.

This clonotype was seen many times. This chain links TRBV7-9 with TRBJ2-5; D unresolved. CDR1 and CDR2 from the germline V gene are SEHNR and FQNEAQ (reference sequence). Trimming pared 1 base from V and 0 bases from J, leaving 6 bases between. This CDR3 region has 14 residues. This CDR3 is CASSLDSNQETQYF. CDR3 sequence (DNA): TGTGCCAGCAGCTTAGATAGCAACCAAGAGACCCAGTACTTC. Combining the CDR3 with reference TRBV7-9 and TRBJ2-5 gives the whole variable domain DTGVSQNPRHKITKRGQNVTFRCDPISEHNRLYWYRQTLGQGPEFLTYFQNEAQLEKSRLLSDRFSAERPKGSFSTLEIQRTEQGDSAMYLCASSLDSNQETQYFGPGTRLLVL.

In its sample, this clonotype was seen a few times. The chain recombines TRBV11-1 with TRBJ2-7; D ambiguous. Trimming stripped 1 base from V and 9 bases from J, with 13 bases between. This CDR3 has 13 residues. The germline gives CDR1 SGHAT, CDR2 FQDESV (reference sequence). The CDR3 here is CASSLDYLLGQYF. The CDR3 DNA reads TGTGCCAGCAGCTTAGACTACCTACTTGGGCAGTACTTC.

This clonotype was counted a few times. The gene calls are TRBV6-2 or TRBV6-3 and TRBJ1-1, with no clear D. V shed 6 bases and J shed 9 bases, with 23 bases lying between them. The CDR3 length is 15 residues. CDR1 is MNHEY and CDR2 is SVGEGT in the germline V gene. CDR3 nucleotide sequence: TGTGCCAGCAGCCGACTAGAGACCTTTAAGGGAAAAGCTTTCTTT. Translated: CASSRLETFKGKAFF.

In its sample, this clonotype was seen many times. The genes are TRBV12-3 or TRBV12-4 and TRBJ2-5; D possibly uses TRBD1 or TRBD2 (6 bases each). The CDR3 is 16 amino acids. Trimming removed 5 bases from V and 5 bases from J, with 21 bases in between. Here the CDR3 DNA reads TGTGCCAGCAGTCCCGGGGGCCGGCTAGGGGCTGAGACCCAGTACTTC. Residues: CASSPGGRLGAETQYF.

A few counts support this clonotype. The rearrangement links TRBV6-2 or TRBV6-3 to TRBJ1-2; perhaps TRBD1 as D (5 bases). The V gene lost 8 bases and the J gene lost 8 bases, with 18 bases spanning the gap. CDR3 length: 13 amino acids. The germline CDR1 and CDR2 sequences are MNHEY and SVGEGT. The CDR3 loop reads CASSTSGPRGYTF. CDR3 coding DNA: TGTGCCAGCTCGACATCGGGACCTCGCGGCTACACCTTC.

The chain employs TRBV7-8 and TRBJ1-5; TRBD1 is a possible D gene (6 bases). V was pared by 1 base and J by 0 bases, with 13 bases between. This CDR3 is built from 17 residues. Germline V gene sequence: CDR1 SGHVS, CDR2 FQNEAQ. CDR3 nucleotide sequence: TGTGCCAGCAGCTTAGTGGGGGGGCCCTATAGCAATCAGCCCCAGCATTTT. Encoded protein: CASSLVGGPYSNQPQHF.

The rearrangement joins TRBV7-8 to TRBJ2-3, with a tentative D call TRBD2 (5 bases). Looked up from germline, CDR1 is SGHVS and CDR2 is FQNEAQ. V was trimmed by 3 bases and J by 2 bases, leaving 12 bases between them. The CDR3 sequence is 15 residues long. The CDR3 reads CASSLGTSYTDTQYF. CDR3 nucleotides: TGTGCCAGCAGCTTGGGTACTAGTTACACAGATACGCAGTATTTT.

The chain links TRBV10-3 to TRBJ2-7; D gene unclear. Trimming cost V 5 bases and J 3 bases, with 5 bases left between them. The CDR3 runs to 11 residues. CDR1 is ENHRY and CDR2 is SYGVKD in the germline V gene. CDR3 loop: CAISPDYEQYF. In nucleotides, the CDR3 is TGTGCCATCAGTCCCGACTACGAGCAGTACTTC.

This clonotype appeared many times. The V gene is TRBV12-3 or TRBV12-4, the J gene TRBJ2-3, with 13 bases matching TRBD2. The CDR3 covers 14 residues. With 5 bases clipped from V and 5 bases from J, the junction kept 1 base outside the gene matches. Written as DNA, the CDR3 is TGTGCCAGCAGTAGGACTAGCGGGGGAGATACGCAGTATTTT. Its protein is CASSRTSGGDTQYF.

This chain links TRBV7-2 with TRBJ2-3; D remains ambiguous. The CDR3 is 13 residues long. V lost 5 bases to trimming and J lost 2 bases, with 8 bases between them. Germline V gene data show CDR1 as SGHTA and CDR2 as FQGNSA. CDR3 coding DNA: TGTGCCAGCAGCACCCCCGACACAGATACGCAGTATTTT. Its translation: CASSTPDTDTQYF.

This clonotype was picked up a small number of times. This chain connects TRBV9 to TRBJ2-7; TRBD1 aligns across 8 bases. Germline CDR1 SGDLS, CDR2 YYNGEE. This CDR3 has 14 amino acids. The trim removed 2 bases at V and 2 bases at J, leaving 3 bases unmatched. CDR3 DNA: TGTGCCAGCAGCGTTCGACAGGGGCCCTACGAGCAGTACTTC. Translation gives CASSVRQGPYEQYF.

Many counts were recorded for this clonotype. The V call is TRBV4-3, the J call TRBJ1-2; a weak D match, TRBD1 (5 bases). The CDR3 loop spans 14 amino acids. V lost 3 bases, J lost 4 bases, and 12 bases lay in between. Germline V CDR1 and CDR2: LGHNA, YSLEER. Here the CDR3 reads CASSQQGLPYGYTF. The CDR3 bases are TGCGCCAGCAGCCAGCAGGGCCTGCCCTATGGCTACACCTTC.

Ten or more counts support this clonotype. J is TRBJ1-2 and V is TRBV6-6, with 7 bases aligning to TRBD1. Germline-derived CDR1 and CDR2 are MNHNY and SVGAGI (reference sequence). The CDR3 consists of 14 residues. The trim removed 4 bases at V and 2 bases at J, leaving 4 bases unmatched. The CDR3 here is CASSSTGLNYGYTF. CDR3 coding DNA: TGTGCCAGCAGTTCGACAGGGCTCAACTATGGCTACACCTTC.

This clonotype was seen only a few times. The gene calls are TRBV6-5 and TRBJ2-3; 8 bases line up with TRBD2. V lost 5 bases and J lost 1; bases outside the gene matches: 5. The germline V gene encodes CDR1 MNHEY and CDR2 SVGAGI. This CDR3 comprises 15 residues. The CDR3 nucleotides read TGTGCCAGCAGTGGGAGTAGCGGGGGCACAGATACGCAGTATTTT. The encoded protein is CASSGSSGGTDTQYF.

This clonotype was counted many times. The chain uses TRBV4-3 and TRBJ2-7; no definite D call. The germline V and J ends were trimmed by 1 base and 3 bases, with 7 bases remaining between them. CDR1 is LGHNA, CDR2 YSLEER, per germline. CDR3 size: 13 residues. The CDR3 region has the DNA TGCGCCAGCAGCCAAGGCAGAAGCTACGAGCAGTACTTC. Amino acids: CASSQGRSYEQYF.

CDR3 in amino acids: CASSQREATTEAFF. In DNA, the CDR3 is TGTGCCAGCAGCCAAAGGGAGGCTACCACTGAAGCTTTCTTT. The V gene is TRBV12-3 or TRBV12-4, the J gene TRBJ1-1; D call uncertain. The ends were cut back, 6 bases at V and 4 bases at J, with 15 bases in the middle. The CDR3 is 14 amino acids.

This clonotype was counted many times. J is TRBJ1-1 and V is TRBV7-9; D is undetermined. CDR1 is SEHNR and CDR2 is FQNEAQ in the germline V gene (reference sequence). With 5 bases removed from V and 1 base from J, the gap between germline ends came to 20 bases. The CDR3 has 17 residues. CDR3 residues: CASSRIGEGSWNTEAFF. The CDR3 coding sequence is TGTGCCAGCAGCCGAATTGGGGAGGGCAGTTGGAACACTGAAGCTTTCTTT.

In its sample, this clonotype was seen a few times. The gene calls are TRBV4-1 and TRBJ1-1, with D unresolved. V was shortened by 1 base and J by 4 bases, with 13 bases between the two germline ends. The CDR3 covers 15 residues. Germline V gives CDR1 MGHRA, CDR2 YSYEKL. The CDR3 DNA sequence: TGCGCCAGCAGCCAAGGACGCAATAGGATCACTGAAGCTTTCTTT. Encoded protein: CASSQGRNRITEAFF.

The DNA for the CDR3 is TGCGCCAGCAGCCAACCCCCGGGTGGGACAGAAAACTACGAGCAGTACGTC. It is translated as CASSQPPGGTENYEQYV. The chain has TRBV4-1 and TRBJ2-7; 7 bases are a match to TRBD1. After removal of 2 bases from V and 3 bases from J, the junction contained 13 bases not matched to a gene. Looked up from germline, CDR1 is MGHRA and CDR2 is YSYEKL. The CDR3 totals 17 residues.

The chain couples TRBV7-9 to TRBJ1-6, with a weak D call TRBD1 (5 bases). Germline-derived CDR1 and CDR2 are SEHNR and FQNEAQ (reference sequence). Trimming cost V 5 bases and J 6 bases, with 14 bases left between them. CDR3 length equals 15 residues. CDR3 bases: TGTGCCAGCAGCCATTCGGGGCGGATTAATTCACCCCTCCACTTT. Its protein product is CASSHSGRINSPLHF.

Ten or more counts support this clonotype. The V gene is TRBV7-9, the J gene TRBJ2-2; maybe TRBD1 (6 bases). This CDR3 is 15 amino acids long. Trimming left V 1 base short and J 4 bases short, with 10 bases between. CDR1 SEHNR and CDR2 FQNEAQ come from the germline V gene (reference sequence). DNA of the CDR3: TGTGCCAGCAGCTTAGTTGGACAGCGCACCGGGGAGCTGTTTTTT. Its translation is CASSLVGQRTGELFF.

This clonotype has more than one count but fewer than ten. The chain uses TRBV14 and TRBJ1-4; perhaps TRBD1 as D (6 bases). V was cut by 4 bases and J by 5 bases, with 8 bases left in between. Germline V gene lookup returns CDR1 SGHDN and CDR2 FVKESK. CDR3 length equals 13 residues. CDR3 residues: CASSRTGNEKLFF. For the CDR3, the DNA is TGTGCCAGCAGCCGAACAGGGAATGAAAAACTGTTTTTT.